Listed here are 6 T cell receptor beta chains from one sample, sequenced in a study of OX40 agonist ivuxolimab in advanced cancers. TCRdb's table, derived via immunoSEQ multiplex PCR, lists solely in-frame clones and lacks some. The sample contains 75,000 to 90,000 clones, about four fifths of which appear only once. Sequences were derived from CD4+ or CD8+ T cells sorted from blood, sampled in a trial of the OX40 agonist ivuxolimab. Every receptor here comes from an adult with an advanced solid tumor such as melanoma, head and neck, liver or kidney cancer.

The chain combines TRBV18 with TRBJ2-7; perhaps D is TRBD1 or TRBD2 (5 bases each). The CDR3 totals 14 residues. V was shortened by 3 bases and J by 2 bases, with 11 bases between the two germline ends. In germline, CDR1 is KGHSH, CDR2 LQKENI. CDR3 loop: CASSPGTRTYEQYF. The CDR3 DNA follows: TGTGCCAGCTCACCCGGGACGAGAACCTACGAGCAGTACTTC.

This chain uses TRBV30 with TRBJ1-6; D might be TRBD1 (6 bases). CDR3 length: 14 residues. The V end was cut by 4 bases, the J end by 10 bases, with 17 bases between. In germline, CDR1 is GTSNPN, CDR2 SVGIG (reference sequence). CDR3 DNA sequence: TGTGCCTGGATCCCGGGGGCCCTGGGATCACCCCTCCACTTT. Translation gives CAWIPGALGSPLHF.

The chain is built from TRBV5-1 and TRBJ2-1; perhaps D is TRBD1 or TRBD2 (5 bases each). Per germline, CDR1 SGHRS and CDR2 YFSETQ. Trimming shortened V by 3 bases and J by 8 bases, and 12 bases separated the two germline ends. The CDR3 extends over 13 amino acids. The CDR3 loop is CASSYSGGHEQFF. In DNA form, the CDR3 reads TGCGCCAGCAGCTACAGTGGGGGTCATGAGCAGTTCTTC.

Points on this clone: Its ends do not fully match the called genes, so a read error is possible. The chain recombines TRBV2 with TRBJ2-7; D perhaps matches TRBD2 (5 bases). Per germline, CDR1 SNHLY and CDR2 FYNNEI. The CDR3 consists of 13 residues. CDR3 residues: CATSLDYSYEQYF. CDR3 nucleotide sequence: TGTGCCACCAGTCTTGACTACTCCTACGAGCAGTACTTC.

This clone was detected once. The chain is built from TRBV18 and TRBJ2-7; 7 nucleotides agree with TRBD1. J gave up 0 bases and V 6 bases, and 5 bases lay outside the gene matches. Germline V lookup: CDR1 KGHSH, CDR2 LQKENI. The length of the CDR3 is 14 residues. CDR3 sequence reads: CASSATGSSYEQYF. CDR3 in DNA: TGTGCCAGCTCCGCGACAGGGAGCTCCTACGAGCAGTACTTC.

This clone has more than one count but fewer than ten. This chain connects TRBV10-2 to TRBJ1-5; weak D call: TRBD1 (6 bases). This CDR3 is built from 15 residues. Germline values: CDR1 WSHSY, CDR2 SAAADI. Trimming took off 4 bases at V and 5 bases at J, with 15 bases between the two ends. In nucleotides, the CDR3 is TGCGCCAGCAGTGCCCTGGGGGCGGGAGATCAGCCCCAGCATTTT. This gives the protein CASSALGAGDQPQHF.